This T cell receptor beta chain was sequenced during a study of cytotoxic CD8 clonotypes in ibrutinib-treated CLL. Study-level background: In all, about a dozen patients were relapsed/refractory, approximately 15 were treatment-naive and roughly 18 were IGHV unmutated.

A remark on this clone: Its antigen remains unknown.

The CDR3 extends over 16 amino acids. The trim removed 8 bases at V and 4 bases at J, leaving 11 bases unmatched. The data were produced by immunoSEQ multiplex PCR, yet TCRdb's version contains in-frame clones alone and is incomplete. The sample carries roughly 180,000 clones, around 80% recorded once. Study-level findings and limits: There were few public clonotypes, and on treatment they contracted or stayed stable. Sampling of sustained-remission and progressing patients occurred at differing times.

The genes are TRBV23-1 and TRBJ1-6; 7 nucleotides agree with TRBD1. TRBV23-1 is noted as an ORF with a role that remains uncertain. The TCR comes from a human donor with chronic lymphocytic leukemia. Sample: PBMCs, taken after 24 months of ibrutinib treatment. CDR3 DNA sequence: TGCGCCAGCCCCAGGGAGGGGGCGCTGTATAATTCACCCCTCCACTTT. It yields the protein CASPREGALYNSPLHF.